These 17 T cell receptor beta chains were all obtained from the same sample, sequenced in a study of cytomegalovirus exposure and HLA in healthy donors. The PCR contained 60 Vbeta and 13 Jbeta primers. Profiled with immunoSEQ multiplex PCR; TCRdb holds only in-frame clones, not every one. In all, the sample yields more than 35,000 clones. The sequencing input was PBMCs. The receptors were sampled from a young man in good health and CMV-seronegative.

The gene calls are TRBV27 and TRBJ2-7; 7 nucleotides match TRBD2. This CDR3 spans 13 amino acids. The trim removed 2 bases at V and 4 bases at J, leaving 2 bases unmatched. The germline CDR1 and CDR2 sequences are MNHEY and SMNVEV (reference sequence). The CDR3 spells CASSLHGRYEQYF. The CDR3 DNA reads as TGTGCCAGCAGTTTACACGGGAGGTACGAGCAGTACTTC.

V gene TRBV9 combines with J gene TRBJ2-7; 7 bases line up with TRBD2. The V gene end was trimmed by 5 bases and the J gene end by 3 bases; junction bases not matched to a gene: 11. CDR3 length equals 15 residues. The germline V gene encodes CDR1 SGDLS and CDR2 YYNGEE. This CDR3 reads CASSAGAASGYEQYF. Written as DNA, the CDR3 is TGTGCCAGCAGTGCCGGGGCGGCTAGCGGCTACGAGCAGTACTTC.

CDR3 protein: CASSPPGDSSYEQYF. The CDR3, as DNA: TGTGCCAGCAGCCCCCCGGGGGATAGCTCCTACGAGCAGTACTTC. The chain combines TRBV7-9 with TRBJ2-7; tentatively, D is TRBD2 (6 bases). This CDR3 has 15 amino acids. CDR1 is SEHNR, CDR2 FQNEAQ, per germline (reference sequence). Trimming stripped 5 bases from V and 0 bases from J, with 14 bases between.

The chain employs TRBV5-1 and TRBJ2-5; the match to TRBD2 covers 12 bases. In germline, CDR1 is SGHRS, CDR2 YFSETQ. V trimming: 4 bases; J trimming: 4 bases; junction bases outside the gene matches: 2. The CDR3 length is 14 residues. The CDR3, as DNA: TGCGCCAGCAGCCTGACTAGCGGGAGAGAGACCCAGTACTTC. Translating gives CASSLTSGRETQYF.

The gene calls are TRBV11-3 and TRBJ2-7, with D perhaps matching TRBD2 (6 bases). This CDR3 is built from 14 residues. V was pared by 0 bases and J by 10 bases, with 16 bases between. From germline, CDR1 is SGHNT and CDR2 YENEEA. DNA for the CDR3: TGTGCCAGCAGCTTAGAAGGGACTGGAGGGGTTCAGTACTTC. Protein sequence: CASSLEGTGGVQYF.

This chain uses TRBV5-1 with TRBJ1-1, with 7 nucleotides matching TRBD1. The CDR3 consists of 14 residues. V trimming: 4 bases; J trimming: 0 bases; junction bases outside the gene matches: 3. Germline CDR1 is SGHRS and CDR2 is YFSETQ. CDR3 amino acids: CASSRDRLNTEAFF. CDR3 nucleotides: TGCGCCAGCAGCCGGGACAGATTGAACACTGAAGCTTTCTTT.

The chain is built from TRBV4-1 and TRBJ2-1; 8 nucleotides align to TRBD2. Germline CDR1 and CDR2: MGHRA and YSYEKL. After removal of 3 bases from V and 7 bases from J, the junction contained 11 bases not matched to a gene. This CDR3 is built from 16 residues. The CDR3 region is CASSHLPTSGGNEQFF. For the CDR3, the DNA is TGCGCCAGCAGCCACCTCCCTACTAGCGGAGGTAATGAGCAGTTCTTC.

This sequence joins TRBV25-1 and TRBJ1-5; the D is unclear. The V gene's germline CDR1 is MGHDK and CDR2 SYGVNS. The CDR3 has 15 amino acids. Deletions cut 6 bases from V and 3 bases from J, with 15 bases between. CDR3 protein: CASSRGEGYNQPQHF. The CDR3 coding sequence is TGTGCCAGCAGCCGAGGCGAGGGTTACAATCAGCCCCAGCATTTT.

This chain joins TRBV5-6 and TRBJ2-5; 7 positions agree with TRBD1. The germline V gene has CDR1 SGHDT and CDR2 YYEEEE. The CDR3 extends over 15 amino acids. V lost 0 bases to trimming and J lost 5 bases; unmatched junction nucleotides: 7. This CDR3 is CASSLGLQGLETQYF. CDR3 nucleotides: TGTGCCAGCAGCTTGGGGTTACAGGGGCTGGAGACCCAGTACTTC.

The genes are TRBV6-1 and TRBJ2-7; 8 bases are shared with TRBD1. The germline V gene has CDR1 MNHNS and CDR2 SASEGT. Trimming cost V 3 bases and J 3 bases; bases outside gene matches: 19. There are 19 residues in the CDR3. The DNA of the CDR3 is TGTGCCAGCAGTGATAATGGACAGGGTCCCATCCACCTTTACTACGAGCAGTACTTC. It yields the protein CASSDNGQGPIHLYYEQYF.

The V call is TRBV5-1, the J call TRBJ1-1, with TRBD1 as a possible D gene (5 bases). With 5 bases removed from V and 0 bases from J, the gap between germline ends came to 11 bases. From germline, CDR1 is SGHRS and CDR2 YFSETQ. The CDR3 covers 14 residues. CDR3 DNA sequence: TGCGCCAGCAGGGCCGGGACTATGAACACTGAAGCTTTCTTT. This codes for CASRAGTMNTEAFF. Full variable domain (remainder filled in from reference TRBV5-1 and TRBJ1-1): KAGVTQTPRYLIKTRGQQVTLSCSPISGHRSVSWYQQTPGQGLQFLFEYFSETQRNKGNFPGRFSGRQFSNSRSEMNVSTLELGDSALYLCASRAGTMNTEAFFGQGTRLTVV.

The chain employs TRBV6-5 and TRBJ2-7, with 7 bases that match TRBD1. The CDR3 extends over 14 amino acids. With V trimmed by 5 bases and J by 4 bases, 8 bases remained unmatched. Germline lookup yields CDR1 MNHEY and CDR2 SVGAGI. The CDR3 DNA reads TGTGCCAGCAGTGGTCCCGGGACAGAGTACGAGCAGTACTTC. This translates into CASSGPGTEYEQYF.

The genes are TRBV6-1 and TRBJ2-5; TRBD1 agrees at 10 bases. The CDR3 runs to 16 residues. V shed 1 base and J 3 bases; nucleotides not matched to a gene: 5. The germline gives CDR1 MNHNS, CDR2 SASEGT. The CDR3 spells CASSEGAGTGEETQYF. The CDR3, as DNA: TGTGCCAGCAGTGAAGGTGCCGGGACAGGGGAAGAGACCCAGTACTTC.

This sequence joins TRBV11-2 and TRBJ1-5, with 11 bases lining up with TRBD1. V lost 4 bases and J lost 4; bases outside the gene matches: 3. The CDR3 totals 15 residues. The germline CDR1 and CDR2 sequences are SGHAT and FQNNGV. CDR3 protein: CASSWDRGLNQPQHF. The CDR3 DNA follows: TGTGCCAGCAGCTGGGACAGGGGGTTAAATCAGCCCCAGCATTTT. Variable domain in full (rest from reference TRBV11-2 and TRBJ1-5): EAGVAQSPRYKIIEKRQSVAFWCNPISGHATLYWYQQILGQGPKLLIQFQNNGVVDDSQLPKDRFSAERLKGVDSTLKIQPAKLEDSAVYLCASSWDRGLNQPQHFGDGTRLSIL.

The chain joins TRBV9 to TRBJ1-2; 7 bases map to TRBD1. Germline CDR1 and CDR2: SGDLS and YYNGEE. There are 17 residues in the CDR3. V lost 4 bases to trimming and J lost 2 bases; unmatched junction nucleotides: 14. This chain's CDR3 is CASSLHYRGQVNYGYTF. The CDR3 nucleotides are TGTGCCAGCAGCCTCCATTACAGGGGTCAAGTGAACTATGGCTACACCTTC. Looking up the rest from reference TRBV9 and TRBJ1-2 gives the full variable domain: DSGVTQTPKHLITATGQRVTLRCSPRSGDLSVYWYQQSLDQGLQFLIQYYNGEERAKGNILERFSAQQFPDLHSELNLSSLELGDSALYFCASSLHYRGQVNYGYTFGSGTRLTVV.

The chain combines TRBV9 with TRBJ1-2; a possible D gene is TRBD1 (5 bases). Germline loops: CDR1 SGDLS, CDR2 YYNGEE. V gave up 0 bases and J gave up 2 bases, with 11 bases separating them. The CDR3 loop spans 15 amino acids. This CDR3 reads CASSVEGRGNYGYTF. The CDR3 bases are TGTGCCAGCAGCGTAGAGGGGAGGGGCAACTATGGCTACACCTTC.

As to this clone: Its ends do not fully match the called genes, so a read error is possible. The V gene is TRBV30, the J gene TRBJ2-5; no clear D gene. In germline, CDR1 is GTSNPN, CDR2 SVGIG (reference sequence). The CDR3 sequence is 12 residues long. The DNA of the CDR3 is TGTGCCTGGAGCCCCAACCAGGAGACCCAGTACTTC. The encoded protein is CAWSPNQETQYF.